Presented here are 11 T cell receptor beta chains from one specimen sequenced in a study of cytomegalovirus exposure and HLA in healthy donors (dated by TCRdb to between 2016 and 2019). Receptor amplification or capture employed the immunoSEQ multiplex PCR assay. The multiplex PCR relied on a mix of 60 forward primers for TCR Vbeta segments and 13 reverse primers for TCR Jbeta segments. Imported from immuneACCESS, the table was reduced by TCRdb to in-frame sequences with V and J called. These copies leave out some clones; in studies compared against another copy, an unresolved V gene accounts for under half, and the cause of the remainder is not known. In all, the sample holds some 130,000 clones, and about 63% of those were seen once. 1.6% of the sample is in the top ten clones. Material for sequencing was PBMCs. The receptors shown here come from a man aged 25-45 years in good health and CMV-seropositive.

In this sample, this clone turned up a few times. This chain links TRBV5-1 with TRBJ2-1; TRBD2 matches 15 bases. This CDR3 region has 18 residues. The germline V gene has CDR1 SGHRS and CDR2 YFSETQ. V lost 4 bases to trimming and J lost 2 bases; unmatched junction nucleotides: 7. The CDR3 DNA reads as TGCGCCAGCAGCACGGGACTAGCGGGAGGTGTAGCCTACAATGAGCAGTTCTTC. Its protein product is CASSTGLAGGVAYNEQFF.

V and J are TRBV19 and TRBJ1-4; D is uncertain. Trimming pared 5 bases from V and 8 bases from J, leaving 6 bases between. The CDR3 contains 11 residues. Germline V gene lookup returns CDR1 LNHDA and CDR2 SQIVND (reference sequence). The CDR3 sequence: CASSYEEKLFF. CDR3 in DNA: TGTGCCAGTAGTTATGAGGAAAAACTGTTTTTT. Drawing the rest from reference TRBV19 and TRBJ1-4, the complete variable domain is DGGITQSPKYLFRKEGQNVTLSCEQNLNHDAMYWYRQDPGQGLRLIYYSQIVNDFQKGDIAEGYSVSREKKESFPLTVTSAQKNPTAFYLCASSYEEKLFFGSGTQLSVL.

The CDR3 DNA is TGTGCCAGCAGACAGGGTTTCCCGAACACTGAAGCTTTCTTT. It yields the protein CASRQGFPNTEAFF. The chain couples TRBV6-5 to TRBJ1-1; tentatively, D is TRBD1 (6 bases). CDR1 and CDR2 (germline): MNHEY, SVGAGI. V was clipped by 6 bases and J by 1 base, with 12 bases between them. The CDR3 has 14 amino acids.

In this sample, this clone turned up a few times. The chain recombines TRBV25-1 with TRBJ2-7; D might be TRBD1 (6 bases). CDR1 is MGHDK, CDR2 SYGVNS, per germline. V was pared by 3 bases and J by 5 bases, with 11 bases between. CDR3 length equals 13 residues. The CDR3 bases are TGTGCCAGCAGTGACCGGGACAACGACGAGCAGTACTTC. This sequence encodes CASSDRDNDEQYF.

CDR3: CASRPRQGLNEQYF. The CDR3 coding sequence is TGTGCCAGCAGGCCGAGACAGGGTTTGAACGAGCAGTACTTC. This chain connects TRBV27 to TRBJ2-7, with 7 bases matching TRBD1. This CDR3 region has 14 residues. The germline V gene encodes CDR1 MNHEY and CDR2 SMNVEV (reference sequence). V trimming: 6 bases; J trimming: 5 bases; junction bases outside the gene matches: 10.

The chain links TRBV15 to TRBJ1-5; D possibly corresponds to TRBD1 (5 bases). CDR1 and CDR2 from the germline V gene are LNHNV and YYDKDF (reference sequence). Trimming removed 0 bases at V and 1 base at J, with 10 bases between. The CDR3 runs 16 residues. The DNA of the CDR3 is TGTGCCACCAGCAGAGATCAGGGACTGAGCAATCAGCCCCAGCATTTT. Translating it yields CATSRDQGLSNQPQHF. Using reference TRBV15 and TRBJ1-5 for the parts outside the CDR3, the full variable domain is DAMVIQNPRYQVTQFGKPVTLSCSQTLNHNVMYWYQQKSSQAPKLLFHYYDKDFNNEADTPDNFQSRRPNTSFCFLDIRSPGLGDTAMYLCATSRDQGLSNQPQHFGDGTRLSIL.

V gene TRBV27 combines with J gene TRBJ2-7; 7 nucleotides line up with TRBD2. J gave up 5 bases and V 3 bases, and 7 bases lay outside the gene matches. CDR1 is MNHEY and CDR2 is SMNVEV in the germline V gene (reference sequence). This CDR3 region has 14 residues. In DNA, the CDR3 is TGTGCCAGCAGTTTTCGGCGGGAGTATAACGAGCAGTACTTC. Amino acids: CASSFRREYNEQYF.

V usage is TRBV12-5 and J usage is TRBJ2-3; 14 nucleotides line up with TRBD2. CDR1 is LGHNT and CDR2 is FRNRAP in the germline V gene. J lost 4 bases, V lost 6 bases, and 6 bases had no gene match. The CDR3 length is 16 residues. The CDR3 nucleotides are TGTGCTAGTGGCCCTGGGACTAGCGGGAGCGCAGATACGCAGTATTTT. This sequence encodes CASGPGTSGSADTQYF.

With respect to this clone: Other nucleotide sequences in the sample specify the same CDR3. The chain uses TRBV5-1 and TRBJ1-1; 7 nucleotides align to TRBD1. The germline V gene encodes CDR1 SGHRS and CDR2 YFSETQ. The CDR3 consists of 15 residues. V gave up 0 bases and J gave up 2 bases; unmatched junction bases: 4. The DNA for the CDR3 is TGCGCCAGCAGCTTGGTTGCAGGGGGAAACACTGAAGCTTTCTTT. Amino acid sequence: CASSLVAGGNTEAFF.

This clone was detected only a few times. CDR3 coding DNA: TGTGCCAGCAGTTCCTTAGCGGGAGGCACAGATACGCAGTATTTT. It translates to CASSSLAGGTDTQYF. This sequence joins TRBV28 and TRBJ2-3; 9 nucleotides agree with TRBD2. The CDR3 is 15 residues long. Germline assignment: CDR1 MDHEN and CDR2 SYDVKM. J lost 1 base, V lost 4 bases, and 3 bases had no gene match. The complete variable domain, with remaining parts taken from reference TRBV28 and TRBJ2-3, reads DVKVTQSSRYLVKRTGEKVFLECVQDMDHENMFWYRQDPGLGLRLIYFSYDVKMKEKGDIPEGYSVSREKKERFSLILESASTNQTSMYLCASSSLAGGTDTQYFGPGTRLTVL.

The rearrangement uses TRBV27 and TRBJ1-4, with 10 nucleotides matching TRBD1. CDR1 MNHEY and CDR2 SMNVEV come from the germline V gene (reference sequence). CDR3 length equals 14 residues. V was pared by 10 bases and J by 7 bases, with 9 bases of the junction left unmatched. The CDR3 DNA follows: TGTGCCACGACCCGGACAGGGGGAGGTGAAAAACTGTTTTTT. Its translation: CATTRTGGGEKLFF.